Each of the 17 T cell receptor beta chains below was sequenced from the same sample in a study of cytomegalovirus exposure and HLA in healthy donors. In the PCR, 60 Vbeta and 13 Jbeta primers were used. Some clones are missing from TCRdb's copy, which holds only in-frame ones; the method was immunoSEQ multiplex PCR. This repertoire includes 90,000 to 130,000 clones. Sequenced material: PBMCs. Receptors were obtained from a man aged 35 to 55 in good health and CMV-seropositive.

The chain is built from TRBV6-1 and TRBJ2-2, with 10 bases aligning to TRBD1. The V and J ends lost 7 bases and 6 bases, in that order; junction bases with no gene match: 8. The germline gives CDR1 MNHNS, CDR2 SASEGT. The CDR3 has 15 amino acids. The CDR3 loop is CASTGQGGISGELFF. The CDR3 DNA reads TGTGCCAGCACCGGACAGGGGGGAATTTCCGGGGAGCTGTTTTTT.

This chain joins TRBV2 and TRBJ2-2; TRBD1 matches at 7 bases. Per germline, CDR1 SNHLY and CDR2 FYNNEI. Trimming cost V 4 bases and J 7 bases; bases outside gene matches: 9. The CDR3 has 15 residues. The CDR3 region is CASSVSQGVGGELFF. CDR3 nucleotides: TGTGCCAGCAGTGTGTCCCAGGGGGTAGGCGGGGAGCTGTTTTTT.

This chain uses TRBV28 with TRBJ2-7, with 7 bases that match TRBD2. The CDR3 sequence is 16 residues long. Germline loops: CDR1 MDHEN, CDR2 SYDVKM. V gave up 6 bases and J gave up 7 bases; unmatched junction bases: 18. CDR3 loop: CASSSSGGGLFWEQYF. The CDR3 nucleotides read TGTGCCAGCAGCTCATCCGGGGGAGGGTTGTTTTGGGAGCAGTACTTC.

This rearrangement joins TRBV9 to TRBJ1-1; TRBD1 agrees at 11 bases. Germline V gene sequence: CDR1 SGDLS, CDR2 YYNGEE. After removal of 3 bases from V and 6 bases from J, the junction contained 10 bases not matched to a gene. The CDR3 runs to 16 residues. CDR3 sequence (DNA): TGTGCCAGCAGCGCCCCGGACAGGGGGCCCGGGGCTGAAGCTTTCTTT. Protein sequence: CASSAPDRGPGAEAFF.

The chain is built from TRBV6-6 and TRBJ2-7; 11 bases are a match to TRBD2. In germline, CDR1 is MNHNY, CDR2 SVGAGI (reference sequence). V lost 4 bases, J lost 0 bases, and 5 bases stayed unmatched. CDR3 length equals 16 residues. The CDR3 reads CASSSGLAGFSYEQYF. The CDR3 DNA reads TGTGCCAGCAGTTCCGGACTAGCGGGTTTCTCCTACGAGCAGTACTTC.

Here the CDR3 DNA reads TGCGCCAGCAGCGGACAGGGGGCTTCGGCTGAAGCTTTCTTT. It encodes CASSGQGASAEAFF. The chain carries TRBV5-1 and TRBJ1-1, with 11 nucleotides matching TRBD1. Trimming at V came to 4 bases and at J to 6 bases, leaving 5 bases not matched to a gene. This CDR3 has 14 amino acids. Germline CDR1 SGHRS, CDR2 YFSETQ.

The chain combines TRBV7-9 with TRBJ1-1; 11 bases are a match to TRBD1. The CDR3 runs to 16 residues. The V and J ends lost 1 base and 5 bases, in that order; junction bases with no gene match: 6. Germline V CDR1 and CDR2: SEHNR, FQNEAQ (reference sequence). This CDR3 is CASSLDSGQGATEAFF. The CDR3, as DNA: TGTGCCAGCAGCTTAGATAGTGGACAGGGGGCGACTGAAGCTTTCTTT.

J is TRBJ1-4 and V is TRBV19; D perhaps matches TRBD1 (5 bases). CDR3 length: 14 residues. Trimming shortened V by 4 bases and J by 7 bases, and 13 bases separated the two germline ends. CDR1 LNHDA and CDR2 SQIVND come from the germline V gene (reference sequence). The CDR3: CASSTRWGGEKLFF. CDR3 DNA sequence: TGTGCCAGTAGTACCCGGTGGGGCGGTGAAAAACTGTTTTTT. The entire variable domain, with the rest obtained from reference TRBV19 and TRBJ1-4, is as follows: DGGITQSPKYLFRKEGQNVTLSCEQNLNHDAMYWYRQDPGQGLRLIYYSQIVNDFQKGDIAEGYSVSREKKESFPLTVTSAQKNPTAFYLCASSTRWGGEKLFFGSGTQLSVL.

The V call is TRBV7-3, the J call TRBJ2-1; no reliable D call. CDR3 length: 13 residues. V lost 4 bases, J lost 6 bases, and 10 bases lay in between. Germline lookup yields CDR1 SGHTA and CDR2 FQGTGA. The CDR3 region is CASSSELRNEQFF. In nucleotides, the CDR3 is TGTGCCAGCAGCTCCGAGCTGCGCAATGAGCAGTTCTTC. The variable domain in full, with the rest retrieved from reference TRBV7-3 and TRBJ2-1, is GAGVSQTPSNKVTEKGKYVELRCDPISGHTALYWYRQSLGQGPEFLIYFQGTGAADDSGLPNDRFFAVRPEGSVSTLKIQRTERGDSAVYLCASSSELRNEQFFGPGTRLTVL.

CDR3 nucleotides: TGTGCCAGCAGCTTTAGCGGGATCGCCGGGGAGCTGTTTTTT. Protein: CASSFSGIAGELFF. The V call is TRBV9, the J call TRBJ2-2; TRBD2 matches 8 bases. This CDR3 spans 14 amino acids. V lost 4 bases to trimming and J lost 6 bases; unmatched junction nucleotides: 5. Germline V gives CDR1 SGDLS, CDR2 YYNGEE.

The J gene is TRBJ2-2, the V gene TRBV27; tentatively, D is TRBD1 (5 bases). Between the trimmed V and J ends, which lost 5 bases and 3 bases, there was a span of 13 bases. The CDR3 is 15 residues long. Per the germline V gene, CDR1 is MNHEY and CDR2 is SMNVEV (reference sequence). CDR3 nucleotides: TGTGCCAGCAGTAGTACAGGTCGGGACACCGGGGAGCTGTTTTTT. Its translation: CASSSTGRDTGELFF.

The CDR3: CASSLVLAWEQFF. The CDR3 DNA reads TGTGCCAGCAGCTTGGTATTAGCGTGGGAGCAGTTCTTC. The V gene is TRBV5-8, the J gene TRBJ2-1; maybe TRBD2 (5 bases). CDR3 size: 13 residues. The germline V gene has CDR1 SGHTS and CDR2 YDEGEE. V lost 0 bases and J lost 10, with 11 bases in between.

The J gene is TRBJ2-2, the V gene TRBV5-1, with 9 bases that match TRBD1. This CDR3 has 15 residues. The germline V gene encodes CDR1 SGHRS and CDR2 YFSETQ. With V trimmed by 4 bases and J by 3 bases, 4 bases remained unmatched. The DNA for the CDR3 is TGCGCCAGCAGCCAAAGGACAGGGGACACCGGGGAGCTGTTTTTT. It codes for CASSQRTGDTGELFF.

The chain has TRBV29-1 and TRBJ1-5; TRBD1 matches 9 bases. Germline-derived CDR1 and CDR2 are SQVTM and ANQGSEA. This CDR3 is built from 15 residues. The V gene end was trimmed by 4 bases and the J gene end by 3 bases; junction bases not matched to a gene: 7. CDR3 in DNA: TGCAGCGTTGGACAGGGGGTCGGAAACAATCAGCCCCAGCATTTT. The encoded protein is CSVGQGVGNNQPQHF.

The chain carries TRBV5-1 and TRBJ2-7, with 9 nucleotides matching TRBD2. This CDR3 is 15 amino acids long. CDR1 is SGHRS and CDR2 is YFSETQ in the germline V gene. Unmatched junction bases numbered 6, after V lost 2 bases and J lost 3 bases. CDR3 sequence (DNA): TGCGCCAGCAGCTTCGGGCTAGCGGGGAGCTACGAGCAGTACTTC. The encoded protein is CASSFGLAGSYEQYF.

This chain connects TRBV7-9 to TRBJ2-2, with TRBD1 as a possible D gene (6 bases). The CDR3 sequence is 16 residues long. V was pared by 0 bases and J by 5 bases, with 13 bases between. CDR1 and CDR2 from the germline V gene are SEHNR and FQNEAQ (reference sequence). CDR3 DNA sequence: TGTGCCAGCAGCTTAGCAGGACAGTCCTTAACCGGGGAGCTGTTTTTT. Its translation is CASSLAGQSLTGELFF.

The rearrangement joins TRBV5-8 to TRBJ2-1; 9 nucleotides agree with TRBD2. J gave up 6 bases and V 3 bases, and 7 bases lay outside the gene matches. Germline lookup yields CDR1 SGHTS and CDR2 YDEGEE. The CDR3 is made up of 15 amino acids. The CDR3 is CASSSGTSYGNEQFF. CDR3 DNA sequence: TGTGCCAGCAGCTCAGGGACTAGCTATGGCAATGAGCAGTTCTTC.